The 22 T cell receptor beta chains given below trace back to one sample, sequenced in a study of T cell responses to AZD1222 COVID-19 vaccine. TCRdb's table, derived via immunoSEQ multiplex PCR, lists solely in-frame clones and lacks some. The table lists more than 140,000 clones, 70% to 90% of them singletons. Sequenced material: peripheral blood, taken on day 0 of AZD1222 vaccination. These receptors were taken from an adult in good health.

The genes are TRBV7-2 and TRBJ2-5; 12 bases agree with TRBD2. With V trimmed by 5 bases and J by 5 bases, 6 bases remained unmatched. CDR3 length equals 15 residues. Germline V gives CDR1 SGHTA, CDR2 FQGNSA. CDR3 residues: CASSKGLAGGETQYF. DNA of the CDR3: TGTGCCAGCAGCAAGGGACTAGCGGGTGGGGAGACCCAGTACTTC.

This clone was recorded only once. This rearrangement joins TRBV12-5 to TRBJ2-5; 9 bases match TRBD2. V lost 1 base and J lost 7; bases outside the gene matches: 13. The CDR3 consists of 17 residues. From germline, CDR1 is LGHNT and CDR2 FRNRAP. Here the CDR3 DNA reads TGTGCTAGTGGTTTGGCCCTCTCAGCGGGAGGCCCCGGGACCCAGTACTTC. Amino acid sequence: CASGLALSAGGPGTQYF.

The chain couples TRBV6-6 to TRBJ1-5, with D perhaps matching TRBD1 (5 bases). This CDR3 has 15 residues. Germline V CDR1 and CDR2: MNHNY, SVGAGI (reference sequence). V was cut by 3 bases and J by 0 bases, with 9 bases left in between. This chain's CDR3 is CASSYSQDSNQPQHF. The CDR3 DNA follows: TGTGCCAGCAGTTATTCACAGGATAGCAATCAGCCCCAGCATTTT.

This chain links TRBV19 with TRBJ2-5; D possibly corresponds to TRBD1 (5 bases). The CDR3 length is 14 residues. CDR1 and CDR2 from the germline V gene are LNHDA and SQIVND (reference sequence). The germline V and J ends were trimmed by 2 bases and 4 bases, with 11 bases remaining between them. The CDR3 is CASSIRFQGETQYF. DNA for the CDR3: TGTGCCAGTAGTATAAGGTTCCAGGGAGAGACCCAGTACTTC.

The J gene is TRBJ2-1, the V gene TRBV11-2; 10 positions match TRBD1. The CDR3 consists of 16 residues. Unmatched junction bases numbered 9, after V lost 6 bases and J lost 4 bases. Germline loops: CDR1 SGHAT, CDR2 FQNNGV. CDR3 sequence: CASSVSRDRGYNEQFF. DNA for the CDR3: TGTGCCAGCAGTGTCAGCCGGGACAGGGGTTACAATGAGCAGTTCTTC.

The table lists this clone with a few counts. The rearrangement links TRBV7-8 to TRBJ2-1; tentatively, D is TRBD1 (6 bases). This CDR3 contains 15 residues. V lost 5 bases to trimming and J lost 3 bases, with 14 bases between them. The germline V gene encodes CDR1 SGHVS and CDR2 FQNEAQ. The CDR3 sequence is CASSHRVVVYNEQFF. The DNA for the CDR3 is TGTGCCAGCAGCCACAGGGTAGTGGTCTACAATGAGCAGTTCTTC.

This clone was counted only a few times. The J gene is TRBJ2-7, the V gene TRBV18; D may be TRBD1 (5 bases). The CDR3 has 14 amino acids. V shed 2 bases and J shed 3 bases, with 11 bases lying between them. From germline, CDR1 is KGHSH and CDR2 LQKENI. The CDR3 loop is CASSPDGHYYEQYF. In DNA form, the CDR3 reads TGTGCCAGCTCACCAGATGGACACTACTACGAGCAGTACTTC. The entire variable domain, with the rest obtained from reference TRBV18 and TRBJ2-7, is as follows: NAGVMQNPRHLVRRRGQEARLRCSPMKGHSHVYWYRQLPEEGLKFMVYLQKENIIDESGMPKERFSAEFPKEGPSILRIQQVVRGDSAAYFCASSPDGHYYEQYFGPGTRLTVT.

The chain uses TRBV13 and TRBJ2-7; TRBD1 aligns across 11 bases. With 5 bases clipped from V and 7 bases from J, the junction kept 10 bases outside the gene matches. This CDR3 contains 15 residues. Per germline, CDR1 PRHDT and CDR2 FYEKMQ (reference sequence). The CDR3 DNA reads TGTGCCAGCAGCCCCCGCGGACAGGGGGCGCGAGAGCAGTACTTC. Its translation is CASSPRGQGAREQYF.

The chain links TRBV28 to TRBJ2-1, with TRBD2 matching over 8 bases. V trimming: 0 bases; J trimming: 5 bases; junction bases outside the gene matches: 6. The CDR3 has 16 amino acids. Germline lookup yields CDR1 MDHEN and CDR2 SYDVKM. The DNA for the CDR3 is TGTGCCAGCAGTTTATGGGCGGGAGGTCGGAACAATGAGCAGTTCTTC. Translation gives CASSLWAGGRNNEQFF. Based on the CDR3 plus reference TRBV28 and TRBJ2-1, the full variable domain is DVKVTQSSRYLVKRTGEKVFLECVQDMDHENMFWYRQDPGLGLRLIYFSYDVKMKEKGDIPEGYSVSREKKERFSLILESASTNQTSMYLCASSLWAGGRNNEQFFGPGTRLTVL.

As DNA, the CDR3 is TGTGCCACTTCAGGGACAGGGGCTGGTATTACTGAAGCTTTCTTT. Its protein product is CATSGTGAGITEAFF. The V and J genes are TRBV28 and TRBJ1-1; 10 nucleotides agree with TRBD1. The CDR3 has 15 residues. V shed 10 bases and J 5 bases; nucleotides not matched to a gene: 13. Germline-derived CDR1 and CDR2 are MDHEN and SYDVKM.

This clone was seen only once. J is TRBJ2-2 and V is TRBV6-1; tentatively, D is TRBD2 (6 bases). The germline V gene has CDR1 MNHNS and CDR2 SASEGT. The CDR3 runs to 15 residues. Trimming took off 0 bases at V and 6 bases at J, with 11 bases between the two ends. CDR3 region: CASSEAGGSAGELFF. In DNA, the CDR3 is TGTGCCAGCAGTGAAGCGGGGGGAAGCGCCGGGGAGCTGTTTTTT.

The chain joins TRBV6-2 or TRBV6-3 to TRBJ2-1; the D gene could be TRBD1 or TRBD2 (6 bases each). There are 14 residues in the CDR3. Germline-derived CDR1 and CDR2 are MNHEY and SVGEGT. V lost 1 base and J 9 bases, leaving 13 bases between the germline ends. CDR3 amino acids: CASSYWGSGAEQFF. CDR3 nucleotide sequence: TGTGCCAGCAGTTACTGGGGCTCGGGGGCTGAGCAGTTCTTC.

The chain combines TRBV19 with TRBJ1-2; D is unclear. The V end was cut by 1 base, the J end by 4 bases, with 13 bases between. The CDR3 is made up of 15 amino acids. Germline V CDR1 and CDR2: LNHDA, SQIVND (reference sequence). The CDR3 loop reads CASSIATELGYGYTF. The CDR3, as DNA: TGTGCCAGTAGTATAGCAACAGAGCTGGGCTATGGCTACACCTTC.

This rearrangement joins TRBV6-6 to TRBJ1-1; maybe TRBD1 (5 bases). In germline, CDR1 is MNHNY, CDR2 SVGAGI (reference sequence). This CDR3 has 13 amino acids. V lost 10 bases and J 4 bases, leaving 16 bases between the germline ends. The CDR3 region is CATNRGGGTEAFF. The CDR3 nucleotides are TGTGCCACCAACCGCGGGGGGGGCACTGAAGCTTTCTTT.

The rearrangement joins TRBV7-8 to TRBJ2-7; the D gene is possibly TRBD2 (5 bases). The V end lost 7 bases, the J end lost 5 bases, and 21 bases lay between the germline ends. The length of the CDR3 is 15 residues. Germline V lookup: CDR1 SGHVS, CDR2 FQNEAQ. CDR3 bases: TGTGCCAGCACCATCAACCACGGCCAGCGGAACGAGCAGTACTTC. It specifies CASTINHGQRNEQYF.

In this sample, this clone turned up once. The V and J genes are TRBV10-3 and TRBJ2-3, with 7 bases aligning to TRBD1. V lost 10 bases to trimming and J lost 0 bases; unmatched junction nucleotides: 7. The CDR3 length is 14 residues. Germline lookup yields CDR1 ENHRY and CDR2 SYGVKD. The CDR3 loop reads CATSRDSSTDTQYF. The CDR3 DNA reads as TGTGCCACCTCAAGGGACAGCAGCACAGATACGCAGTATTTT.

Here the CDR3 reads CASSPDRGPYNEQFF. CDR3 sequence (DNA): TGTGCCAGCAGCCCTGACAGGGGGCCCTACAATGAGCAGTTCTTC. The V gene is TRBV7-2, the J gene TRBJ2-1; 10 positions agree with TRBD1. Germline V lookup: CDR1 SGHTA, CDR2 FQGNSA. Trimming cost V 5 bases and J 2 bases; bases outside gene matches: 3. The CDR3 has 15 amino acids.

With regard to this clone: This same CDR3 is encoded by further DNA sequences in the sample. The chain recombines TRBV3-1 (or the pseudogene TRBV3-2) with TRBJ2-2; 12 nucleotides align to TRBD2. The germline CDR1 and CDR2 sequences are LGHDT and YNNKEL (reference sequence). CDR3 length: 23 amino acids. V shed 4 bases and J 3 bases; nucleotides not matched to a gene: 24. Here the CDR3 DNA reads TGTGCCAGCAGCCCGTTTCGGGTTGGCGGCCTAGCGGGGGGGCGGTCGTACACCGGGGAGCTGTTTTTT. As protein: CASSPFRVGGLAGGRSYTGELFF.

The chain recombines TRBV19 with TRBJ1-1; 7 bases fit TRBD1. Germline V gene data show CDR1 as LNHDA and CDR2 as SQIVND (reference sequence). The junction had 11 bases not matched to a gene; V was cut back by 10 bases and J by 0 bases. CDR3 length: 15 residues. For the CDR3, the DNA is TGTGCCACTAAAAGACAGGGCTCTATGAACACTGAAGCTTTCTTT. Translating it yields CATKRQGSMNTEAFF.

This chain connects TRBV4-2 to TRBJ1-2; D not certain. The V gene lost 2 bases and the J gene lost 4 bases, with 11 bases spanning the gap. The CDR3 is 14 amino acids. Germline V lookup: CDR1 LGHNA, CDR2 YNFKEQ. Here the CDR3 DNA reads TGTGCCAGCAGCCAACGAGCGGGCCCCTATGGCTACACCTTC. Its translation is CASSQRAGPYGYTF.

This rearrangement joins TRBV12-3 or TRBV12-4 to TRBJ1-2; the D gene is possibly TRBD1 (5 bases). The CDR3 length is 13 residues. Trimming shortened V by 6 bases and J by 9 bases, and 17 bases separated the two germline ends. The CDR3: CASRPEGLGSYTF. CDR3 DNA: TGTGCCAGCAGGCCCGAGGGGCTCGGGAGCTACACCTTC.

In DNA form, the CDR3 reads TGCAGTGCGACAGGGGTCTATGGCTACACCTTC. Amino acids: CSATGVYGYTF. The J gene is TRBJ1-2, the V gene TRBV20-1; TRBD1 matches at 8 bases. Germline V lookup: CDR1 DFQATT, CDR2 SNEGSKA (reference sequence). V lost 6 bases to trimming and J lost 4 bases; unmatched junction nucleotides: 1. This CDR3 comprises 11 residues.